The 23 T cell receptor beta chains below come from one sample, sequenced in a study of T-cell reconstitution after alpha-beta-depleted transplantation in children. Unique molecular identifiers tagged the TCRbeta library. TCRdb passed the PCR reads through MiXCR, listing each CDR3 protein once. Among approximately 300,000 distinct CDR3 sequences listed, more than 9% were seen once. Sequencing was performed on peripheral blood, taken 180 days after TCRalphabeta/CD19-depleted stem cell transplant. The source of these receptors is a male patient under 10 years old who had a stem cell transplant for chronic granulomatous disease, so the T cells may come from the graft donor.

This chain uses TRBV20-1 with TRBJ1-4; 7 nucleotides match TRBD1. The J segment lost 4 bases and the V segment lost 5 bases, leaving 4 bases of the junction unmatched. The germline V gene has CDR1 DFQATT and CDR2 SNEGSKA (reference sequence). The CDR3 contains 13 residues. CDR3 bases: TGCAGTGCTCCGGGACAGCTTAATGAAAAACTGTTTTTT. Residues: CSAPGQLNEKLFF.

This clonotype was observed at least ten times. This rearrangement joins TRBV6-6 to TRBJ1-1, with 7 bases fitting TRBD1. Germline V gene lookup returns CDR1 MNHNY and CDR2 SVGAGI (reference sequence). This CDR3 contains 12 residues. After removal of 6 bases from V and 7 bases from J, the junction contained 5 bases not matched to a gene. The CDR3 nucleotides are TGTGCCAGCAGCCGGACAGGCAATGAAGCTTTCTTT. Protein product: CASSRTGNEAFF.

This clonotype was counted ten times or more. V is TRBV27 and J is TRBJ2-1; 13 bases match TRBD2. Per germline, CDR1 MNHEY and CDR2 SMNVEV (reference sequence). Trimming cost V 6 bases and J 6 bases; bases outside gene matches: 5. The CDR3 runs to 15 residues. The CDR3 region has the DNA TGTGCCAGCAGCTCGGGACTAGCGGGATTCAATGAGCAGTTCTTC. Its protein is CASSSGLAGFNEQFF.

This rearrangement joins TRBV5-4 to TRBJ1-2, with TRBD1 identical over 12 bases. The germline V gene has CDR1 SGHNT and CDR2 YYREEE (reference sequence). V lost 4 bases and J lost 6; bases outside the gene matches: 10. CDR3 length: 16 amino acids. This CDR3 reads CASSSPGTGGSNGYTF. DNA of the CDR3: TGTGCCAGCAGCAGCCCCGGGACAGGGGGCTCAAATGGCTACACCTTC.

V usage is TRBV19 and J usage is TRBJ2-2, with 7 bases lining up with TRBD2. The trim removed 5 bases at V and 2 bases at J, leaving 17 bases unmatched. This CDR3 is built from 19 residues. The germline V gene has CDR1 LNHDA and CDR2 SQIVND (reference sequence). The DNA of the CDR3 is TGTGCCAGTAGTCATCCCCTCGGGGGTCTAGCGGATAACACCGGGGAGCTGTTTTTT. Amino acid sequence: CASSHPLGGLADNTGELFF.

This clonotype was detected ten times or more. J is TRBJ2-3 and V is TRBV20-1; 10 bases fit TRBD2. Germline lookup yields CDR1 DFQATT and CDR2 SNEGSKA (reference sequence). V was clipped by 5 bases and J by 3 bases; unmatched bases: 5. The CDR3 extends over 14 amino acids. In nucleotides, the CDR3 is TGCAGTGCTTACCCGGGACTAGCGACAGATACGCAGTATTTT. Translation gives CSAYPGLATDTQYF.

Many counts were recorded for this clonotype. The chain has TRBV18 and TRBJ2-1; no firm D call. Germline V lookup: CDR1 KGHSH, CDR2 LQKENI. The CDR3 is 12 residues long. Trimming took 3 bases from V and 7 from J, leaving 7 bases between them. The CDR3 sequence is CASSPYRNEQFF. The CDR3 coding sequence is TGTGCCAGCTCACCTTATCGGAATGAGCAGTTCTTC.

Note on this clonotype: A much more abundant neighbour one base away suggests this may be a read error. The CDR3 sequence: CASSFWTGADSQPQHF. CDR3 bases: TGTGCCAGCAGTTTCTGGACAGGCGCCGATTCTCAGCCCCAGCATTTT. This sequence joins TRBV6-2 or TRBV6-3 and TRBJ1-5, with 7 bases identical to TRBD1. This CDR3 has 16 residues. The germline V gene has CDR1 MNHEY and CDR2 SVGEGT. V lost 4 bases and J lost 6; bases outside the gene matches: 12.

This clonotype was recorded many times. This chain connects TRBV7-6 to TRBJ2-2; 9 bases map to TRBD2. CDR1 and CDR2 (germline): SGHVS, FNYEAQ. The CDR3 length is 16 residues. Losses at the gene ends were 1 base for V and 3 bases for J; bases not matched to a gene: 3. The DNA of the CDR3 is TGTGCCAGCAGCTTAGTGGGCGGGAGGGACACCGGGGAGCTGTTTTTT. This codes for CASSLVGGRDTGELFF.

The chain combines TRBV20-1 with TRBJ1-2; TRBD1 aligns across 9 bases. In germline, CDR1 is DFQATT, CDR2 SNEGSKA (reference sequence). V was clipped by 0 bases and J by 7 bases; unmatched bases: 12. The CDR3 extends over 16 amino acids. The CDR3 spells CSARDKHGLQGAGYTF. The CDR3 DNA is TGCAGTGCTAGAGATAAGCACGGCTTACAGGGGGCTGGCTACACCTTC.

This clonotype was picked up a small number of times. This chain uses TRBV28 with TRBJ1-2, with D hard to call. Trimming stripped 6 bases from V and 1 base from J, with 18 bases between. CDR3 size: 16 residues. Germline assignment: CDR1 MDHEN and CDR2 SYDVKM. CDR3 nucleotide sequence: TGTGCCAGCAGAGAGGGAGGGCCTGCGAGTAACTATGGCTACACCTTC. Encoded protein: CASREGGPASNYGYTF.

This clonotype was recorded many times. V gene TRBV20-1 combines with J gene TRBJ2-7; D gene ambiguous. V was clipped by 3 bases and J by 0 bases, with 9 bases between them. CDR3 length: 13 residues. Germline loops: CDR1 DFQATT, CDR2 SNEGSKA (reference sequence). The CDR3, as DNA: TGCAGTGCTAGGAGTCTAACCTCCTACGAGCAGTACTTC. This codes for CSARSLTSYEQYF.

This clonotype showed up many times. The rearrangement uses TRBV5-6 and TRBJ1-3; 8 bases agree with TRBD1. Germline CDR1 and CDR2: SGHDT and YYEEEE. The CDR3 consists of 15 residues. V shed 5 bases, J shed 4 bases, and the junction held 8 bases outside the gene matches. The CDR3 is CASRDGRGPGNTIYF. The CDR3 DNA sequence: TGTGCCAGCAGGGACGGCAGGGGGCCCGGAAACACCATATATTTT. The full variable domain, in which reference TRBV5-6 and TRBJ1-3 provide the parts outside the CDR3, is DAGVTQSPTHLIKTRGQQVTLRCSPKSGHDTVSWYQQALGQGPQFIFQYYEEEERQRGNFPDRFSGHQFPNYSSELNVNALLLGDSALYLCASRDGRGPGNTIYFGEGSWLTVV.

The chain carries TRBV19 and TRBJ1-5, with a weak D call TRBD1 (5 bases). V shed 4 bases and J shed 6 bases, with 16 bases lying between them. The CDR3 runs to 15 residues. Germline loops: CDR1 LNHDA, CDR2 SQIVND (reference sequence). This CDR3 is CASSKGRVYAQPQHF. The CDR3 bases are TGTGCCAGTAGTAAGGGCAGGGTCTATGCTCAGCCCCAGCATTTT.

There are many counts of this clonotype. The genes are TRBV5-1 and TRBJ2-5; 9 bases align to TRBD2. The CDR3 is 15 residues long. V was clipped by 3 bases and J by 1 base; unmatched bases: 4. The germline V gene has CDR1 SGHRS and CDR2 YFSETQ. The CDR3 protein is CASSYSSGGQETQYF. In DNA, the CDR3 is TGCGCCAGCAGCTACAGTAGCGGGGGCCAAGAGACCCAGTACTTC.

This clonotype was counted ten times or more. The rearrangement uses TRBV12-3 or TRBV12-4 and TRBJ2-5; unclear D gene. This CDR3 has 13 amino acids. Between the trimmed V and J ends, which lost 7 bases and 4 bases, there was a span of 13 bases. The CDR3 loop reads CASTPDTAETQYF. For the CDR3, the DNA is TGTGCCAGCACCCCCGACACGGCAGAGACCCAGTACTTC.

This clonotype was counted a single time. This sequence may be a read error, since a much larger clone differs from it by one base. CDR3 nucleotides: TGTGCCAGCAGTTTTCGGCTAATCGCCTGCAATGAGCAGTTCTTC. Its translation is CASSFRLIACNEQFF. The chain recombines TRBV28 with TRBJ2-1, with D unclear. The V gene lost 3 bases and the J gene lost 6 bases, with 15 bases spanning the gap. The CDR3 is 15 residues long. Germline V lookup: CDR1 MDHEN, CDR2 SYDVKM. Drawing the rest from reference TRBV28 and TRBJ2-1, the complete variable domain is DVKVTQSSRYLVKRTGEKVFLECVQDMDHENMFWYRQDPGLGLRLIYFSYDVKMKEKGDIPEGYSVSREKKERFSLILESASTNQTSMYLCASSFRLIACNEQFFGPGTRLTVL.

Remarks on this clonotype: A much larger clone lies a single base off, so this may be a read error. The genes are TRBV5-1 and TRBJ1-2; D is uncertain. The CDR3 spans 13 residues. Per germline, CDR1 SGHRS and CDR2 YFSETQ. CDR3 sequence: CASSQADNYGYPF. The DNA of the CDR3 is TGCGCCAGCAGCCAGGCTGATAACTATGGCTACCCCTTC.

This clonotype was observed many times. The V call is TRBV29-1, the J call TRBJ2-5; 9 bases agree with TRBD1. Germline V gives CDR1 SQVTM, CDR2 ANQGSEA. The CDR3 extends over 11 amino acids. V lost 0 bases, J lost 14 bases, and 4 bases stayed unmatched. The CDR3 bases are TGCAGCGTTGAAGACCTGGGACAGGGCTACTTC. Its protein is CSVEDLGQGYF.

This clonotype has a count of ten or more. V and J are TRBV6-5 and TRBJ1-2; 7 nucleotides line up with TRBD1. The germline CDR1 and CDR2 sequences are MNHEY and SVGAGI. The CDR3 consists of 15 residues. Trimming at V came to 2 bases and at J to 4 bases, leaving 7 bases not matched to a gene. The CDR3 loop reads CASSYLGTAAYGYTF. The CDR3, as DNA: TGTGCCAGCAGTTACCTAGGGACAGCAGCCTATGGCTACACCTTC.

This clonotype was counted only a few times. The gene calls are TRBV7-2 and TRBJ2-2; 8 bases map to TRBD2. Trimming cost V 9 bases and J 7 bases; bases outside gene matches: 13. Per germline, CDR1 SGHTA and CDR2 FQGNSA. This CDR3 comprises 15 residues. The CDR3 spells CASTPGLGPFGELFF. As DNA, the CDR3 is TGTGCCAGTACCCCGGGACTAGGTCCCTTCGGGGAGCTGTTTTTT. Complete variable domain (other parts from reference TRBV7-2 and TRBJ2-2): GAGVSQSPSNKVTEKGKDVELRCDPISGHTALYWYRQSLGQGLEFLIYFQGNSAPDKSGLPSDRFSAERTGGSVSTLTIQRTQQEDSAVYLCASTPGLGPFGELFFGEGSRLTVL.

The chain joins TRBV6-2 or TRBV6-3 to TRBJ2-5; tentative D call: TRBD1 (6 bases). The CDR3 is made up of 13 amino acids. V was pared by 6 bases and J by 5 bases, with 13 bases between. Germline assignment: CDR1 MNHEY and CDR2 SVGEGT. The CDR3 loop reads CASRRTGKETQYF. The CDR3, as DNA: TGTGCCAGCAGAAGAACAGGGAAGGAGACCCAGTACTTC.

As to this clonotype: This could be a read error, since a much larger clone is one nucleotide away. The chain links TRBV5-1 to TRBJ2-6, with D perhaps being TRBD1 or TRBD2 (5 bases each). The CDR3 is made up of 16 amino acids. CDR1 and CDR2 (germline): SGHRS, YFSETQ. In DNA form, the CDR3 reads TGCGCCAGCAGCTTATATGTGGGGCGAGGGGCCAAGGTCCTGACTTTC. As protein: CASSLYVGRGAKVLTF.